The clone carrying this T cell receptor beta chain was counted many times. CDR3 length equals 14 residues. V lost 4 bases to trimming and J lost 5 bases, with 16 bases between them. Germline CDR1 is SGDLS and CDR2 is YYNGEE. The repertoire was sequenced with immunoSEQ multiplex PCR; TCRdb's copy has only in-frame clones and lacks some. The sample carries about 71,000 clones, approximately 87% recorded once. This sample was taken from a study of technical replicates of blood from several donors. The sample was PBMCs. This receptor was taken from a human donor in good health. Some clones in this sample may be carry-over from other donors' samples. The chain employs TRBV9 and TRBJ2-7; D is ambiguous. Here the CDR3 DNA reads TGTGCCAGCAGCCCCCGGGTCGCCGAGGACGAGCAGTACTTC. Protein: CASSPRVAEDEQYF.